Below are 29 T cell receptor beta chains sequenced from a single sample in a study of blood T cell repertoires in COVID-19. Profiling relied on immunoSEQ multiplex PCR, and the TCRdb table lists in-frame clones only, not all of them. The sample includes approximately 92,000 clones, about 83% of them seen just once. The sequenced material came from peripheral blood. Receptors were obtained from a woman between 55 and 75 years old with COVID-19, enrolled during active disease.

This chain uses TRBV7-8 with TRBJ1-2; D is uncertain. Germline lookup yields CDR1 SGHVS and CDR2 FQNEAQ. The CDR3 is 14 residues long. Trimming shortened V by 8 bases and J by 4 bases, and 17 bases separated the two germline ends. For the CDR3, the DNA is TGTGCCAGCCTGAGGGCTGGGGTAAGCTATGGCTACACCTTC. It yields the protein CASLRAGVSYGYTF.

The rearrangement uses TRBV18 and TRBJ1-6; 7 nucleotides match TRBD1. Germline CDR1 reads KGHSH; CDR2 reads LQKENI. V lost 5 bases and J lost 7; bases outside the gene matches: 5. The CDR3 has 14 residues. The DNA of the CDR3 is TGTGCCAGCTCAAGGACAGGCGGCAATTCACCCCTCCACTTT. It codes for CASSRTGGNSPLHF.

The V call is TRBV2, the J call TRBJ1-4, with 7 nucleotides matching TRBD1. Germline V lookup: CDR1 SNHLY, CDR2 FYNNEI. The CDR3 runs to 14 residues. Losses at the gene ends were 6 bases for V and 5 bases for J; bases not matched to a gene: 6. In DNA form, the CDR3 reads TGTGCCAGCAGACCAGACAGGGTCAATGAAAAACTGTTTTTT. It is translated as CASRPDRVNEKLFF.

This chain uses TRBV15 with TRBJ2-3, with D hard to call. The CDR3 spans 11 residues. Trimming removed 3 bases from V and 7 bases from J, with 5 bases in between. Germline V gene sequence: CDR1 LNHNV, CDR2 YYDKDF (reference sequence). CDR3 sequence: CATSSTNTQYF. CDR3 DNA sequence: TGTGCCACCAGCAGTACAAATACGCAGTATTTT.

The V call is TRBV25-1, the J call TRBJ1-1, with D possibly matching TRBD1 (6 bases). CDR3 size: 13 residues. The V and J ends lost 4 bases and 5 bases respectively, with 11 bases between them. In germline, CDR1 is MGHDK, CDR2 SYGVNS. This CDR3 is CASSGIQGTEAFF. The CDR3 coding sequence is TGTGCCAGCAGTGGGATACAGGGAACTGAAGCTTTCTTT.

The rearrangement joins TRBV7-6 to TRBJ1-6; possible D gene TRBD1, 5 bases. The CDR3 contains 15 residues. Germline V CDR1 and CDR2: SGHVS, FNYEAQ. V lost 6 bases to trimming and J lost 6 bases, with 15 bases between them. The CDR3 region has the DNA TGTGCCAGCAGTACCAGCGGGGGGAGTAATTCACCCCTCCACTTT. Its protein product is CASSTSGGSNSPLHF.

The rearrangement joins TRBV27 to TRBJ1-1; no reliable D call. V lost 6 bases and J 1 base, leaving 12 bases between the germline ends. In germline, CDR1 is MNHEY, CDR2 SMNVEV (reference sequence). CDR3 size: 14 residues. In nucleotides, the CDR3 is TGTGCCAGCAGGGGAGGTTTAGCGAACACTGAAGCTTTCTTT. Translated, it gives CASRGGLANTEAFF.

The DNA of the CDR3 is TGTGCCAGCAGCCCCGGAAGCCAAGCGGGGGAGACCTACGAGCAGTACTTC. This encodes CASSPGSQAGETYEQYF. The J gene is TRBJ2-7, the V gene TRBV4-2; the match to TRBD2 covers 8 bases. V trimming: 4 bases; J trimming: 2 bases; junction bases outside the gene matches: 13. Looked up from germline, CDR1 is LGHNA and CDR2 is YNFKEQ. The CDR3 has 17 amino acids.

The chain couples TRBV10-3 to TRBJ1-4; D gene unclear. Looked up from germline, CDR1 is ENHRY and CDR2 is SYGVKD. V was shortened by 11 bases and J by 7 bases, with 17 bases between the two germline ends. The CDR3 is 13 residues long. In DNA, the CDR3 is TGTGCCTCCGCGAGCGTCGATCGTGAAAAACTGTTTTTT. Its translation is CASASVDREKLFF.

The CDR3 spells CASSLDSKETQYF. CDR3 coding DNA: TGTGCCAGCAGCTTGGACAGTAAAGAGACCCAGTACTTC. This chain connects TRBV5-4 to TRBJ2-5; D gene unclear. The germline V gene encodes CDR1 SGHNT and CDR2 YYREEE (reference sequence). The CDR3 has 13 amino acids. Trimming took 0 bases from V and 3 from J, leaving 6 bases between them.

The chain carries TRBV5-1 and TRBJ1-4; D may be TRBD1 (6 bases). The CDR3 runs 16 residues. Between the trimmed V and J ends, which lost 3 bases and 10 bases, there was a span of 22 bases. The V gene's germline CDR1 is SGHRS and CDR2 YFSETQ. This CDR3 is CASSSTGTQGWRKLFF. CDR3 bases: TGCGCCAGCAGCTCAACTGGAACGCAGGGGTGGCGAAAACTGTTTTTT.

The rearrangement links TRBV6-5 to TRBJ2-1, with 8 nucleotides matching TRBD1. V lost 5 bases to trimming and J lost 7 bases; unmatched junction nucleotides: 7. Per germline, CDR1 MNHEY and CDR2 SVGAGI. The CDR3 totals 14 residues. CDR3 amino acids: CASSRRTGMNEQFF. CDR3 sequence (DNA): TGTGCCAGCAGTAGGAGGACAGGGATGAATGAGCAGTTCTTC.

This sequence joins TRBV9 and TRBJ1-3, with D tentatively TRBD1 (6 bases). Trimming removed 3 bases at V and 2 bases at J, with 9 bases between. The CDR3 spans 14 residues. The germline gives CDR1 SGDLS, CDR2 YYNGEE. CDR3 DNA sequence: TGTGCCAGCAGCGCGGACAGTGCTGGAAACACCATATATTTT. Residues: CASSADSAGNTIYF. The variable domain in full, completed from reference TRBV9 and TRBJ1-3, reads DSGVTQTPKHLITATGQRVTLRCSPRSGDLSVYWYQQSLDQGLQFLIQYYNGEERAKGNILERFSAQQFPDLHSELNLSSLELGDSALYFCASSADSAGNTIYFGEGSWLTVV.

The chain employs TRBV5-8 and TRBJ2-7; the D is unclear. V was shortened by 1 base and J by 6 bases, with 11 bases between the two germline ends. CDR3 length: 13 amino acids. From germline, CDR1 is SGHTS and CDR2 YDEGEE. The CDR3 DNA reads as TGTGCCAGCAGCTTGTCTCCGTTTTTCGAGCAGTACTTC. It yields the protein CASSLSPFFEQYF.

This chain connects TRBV28 to TRBJ2-6, with TRBD2 as a possible D gene (6 bases). The V end lost 6 bases, the J end lost 0 bases, and 18 bases lay between the germline ends. The germline gives CDR1 MDHEN, CDR2 SYDVKM. The CDR3 has 18 residues. The CDR3 here is CASRLTPVGGSGANVLTF. The CDR3 DNA reads TGTGCCAGCAGACTCACTCCGGTGGGGGGCTCTGGGGCCAACGTCCTGACTTTC.

This chain connects TRBV12-3 or TRBV12-4 to TRBJ1-2; 9 nucleotides match TRBD1. This CDR3 spans 13 amino acids. V gave up 6 bases and J gave up 6 bases; unmatched junction bases: 5. The CDR3 sequence: CASSPGQGDGYTF. DNA of the CDR3: TGTGCCAGCAGCCCGGGACAGGGAGATGGCTACACCTTC.

The J gene is TRBJ1-1, the V gene TRBV20-1, with D possibly TRBD1 on 5 matching bases. The CDR3 length is 10 residues. V was cut by 4 bases and J by 10 bases, with 10 bases left in between. CDR1 is DFQATT and CDR2 is SNEGSKA in the germline V gene (reference sequence). CDR3 sequence (DNA): TGCAGTGCTACTGGGGGGGGAGCTTTCTTT. Encoded protein: CSATGGGAFF.

CDR3 amino acids: CASTLRGLAGDTQYF. CDR3 DNA sequence: TGTGCCAGCACTCTAAGGGGACTAGCAGGAGATACGCAGTATTTT. The V gene is TRBV9, the J gene TRBJ2-3, with 9 bases identical to TRBD2. The CDR3 contains 15 residues. The V gene's germline CDR1 is SGDLS and CDR2 YYNGEE. Unmatched junction bases numbered 10, after V lost 6 bases and J lost 5 bases.

The chain combines TRBV7-3 with TRBJ1-3; no firm D call. Germline V gene lookup returns CDR1 SGHTA and CDR2 FQGTGA. Deletions cut 4 bases from V and 0 bases from J, with 7 bases between. The CDR3 sequence is 14 residues long. CDR3 sequence: CASSSLGSGNTIYF. CDR3 DNA sequence: TGTGCCAGCAGCTCCCTCGGCTCTGGAAACACCATATATTTT.

The genes are TRBV29-1 and TRBJ2-7, with a possible D match to TRBD1 (5 bases). The V gene's germline CDR1 is SQVTM and CDR2 ANQGSEA. The CDR3 contains 11 residues. V lost 4 bases to trimming and J lost 7 bases, with 11 bases between them. The CDR3 spells CSVVSRAEQYF. CDR3 in DNA: TGCAGCGTTGTCTCCAGGGCTGAGCAGTACTTC.

The CDR3 sequence: CASSRRQGNTEAFF. CDR3 coding DNA: TGTGCCAGCAGCAGAAGACAGGGGAACACTGAAGCTTTCTTT. V usage is TRBV21-1 and J usage is TRBJ1-1; the table gives TRBD1 as D, unverified against the DNA. TRBV21-1 constitutes a pseudogene. The CDR3 extends over 14 amino acids.

The gene calls are TRBV5-1 and TRBJ2-2; 8 positions match TRBD1. The germline CDR1 and CDR2 sequences are SGHRS and YFSETQ. This CDR3 contains 14 residues. Unmatched junction bases numbered 6, after V lost 4 bases and J lost 7 bases. The DNA for the CDR3 is TGCGCCAGCAGCGTAGACAGGGGAATCGGGGAGCTGTTTTTT. This codes for CASSVDRGIGELFF.

This clone was seen just once. The chain uses TRBV6-5 and TRBJ1-5; D is possibly TRBD1 (6 bases). Per the germline V gene, CDR1 is MNHEY and CDR2 is SVGAGI. V lost 5 bases, J lost 6 bases, and 17 bases lay in between. The CDR3 has 15 amino acids. CDR3 residues: CASSPPPQGCQPQHF. The DNA for the CDR3 is TGTGCCAGCAGTCCTCCCCCACAGGGTTGTCAGCCCCAGCATTTT.

This chain uses TRBV6-6 with TRBJ2-7, with 7 bases aligning to TRBD1. Germline V lookup: CDR1 MNHNY, CDR2 SVGAGI (reference sequence). The CDR3 has 14 amino acids. J was trimmed by 1 base and V by 5 bases; bases with no gene match: 5. The CDR3 loop reads CASSRDRSSYEQYF. The CDR3 coding sequence is TGTGCCAGCAGTCGGGACAGATCATCCTACGAGCAGTACTTC.

The V and J genes are TRBV12-1 and TRBJ2-4; the table's TRBD2 call for D was not verified on the DNA. TRBV12-1 is noted as a pseudogene. The CDR3 has 17 amino acids. CDR3 in DNA: TGTGCCAGCAGCTTTGGCGGGACTAGCGGGGGTAAAAACATTCAGTACTTC. It is translated as CASSFGGTSGGKNIQYF.

The chain is built from TRBV5-1 and TRBJ2-7; unclear D gene. V was cut by 2 bases and J by 7 bases, with 7 bases left in between. The CDR3 covers 11 residues. Germline CDR1 SGHRS, CDR2 YFSETQ. The CDR3 sequence: CASSFSSEQYF. In DNA, the CDR3 is TGCGCCAGCAGCTTTAGCTCGGAGCAGTACTTC.

A few counts support this clone. The chain joins TRBV19 to TRBJ1-1; D unresolved. Trimming took off 9 bases at V and 4 bases at J, with 6 bases between the two ends. The CDR3 spans 10 residues. From germline, CDR1 is LNHDA and CDR2 SQIVND (reference sequence). CDR3 DNA sequence: TGTGCCAGCGGTTCCACTGAAGCTTTCTTT. Its translation: CASGSTEAFF.

The chain recombines TRBV27 with TRBJ2-1; D might be TRBD1 (6 bases). Germline values: CDR1 MNHEY, CDR2 SMNVEV (reference sequence). The CDR3 is made up of 15 amino acids. V lost 10 bases, J lost 0 bases, and 16 bases lay in between. CDR3 sequence reads: CATQVQGYSYNEQFF. The CDR3 DNA sequence: TGTGCCACCCAAGTACAGGGCTACTCCTACAATGAGCAGTTCTTC.

The chain has TRBV7-2 and TRBJ1-2; no firm D call. Germline V gives CDR1 SGHTA, CDR2 FQGNSA. CDR3 length: 15 amino acids. V was pared by 1 base and J by 2 bases, with 11 bases between. DNA for the CDR3: TGTGCCAGCAGCTTAGGTAGTCCTGCCAACTATGGCTACACCTTC. Translation gives CASSLGSPANYGYTF.